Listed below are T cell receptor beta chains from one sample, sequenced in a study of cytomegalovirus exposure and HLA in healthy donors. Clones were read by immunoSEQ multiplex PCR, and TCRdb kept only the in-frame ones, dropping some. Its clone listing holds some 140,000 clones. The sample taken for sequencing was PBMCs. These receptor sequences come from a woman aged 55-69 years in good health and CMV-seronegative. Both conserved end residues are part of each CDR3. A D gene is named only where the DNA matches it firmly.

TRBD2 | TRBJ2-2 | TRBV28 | CASRQGGRTGELFF | TGTGCCAGCAGGCAGGGAGGGCGGACCGGGGAGCTGTTTTTT
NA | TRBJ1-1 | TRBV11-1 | CASSFRGPSDTEAFF | TGTGCCAGCAGCTTCAGGGGACCCAGCGACACTGAAGCTTTCTTT
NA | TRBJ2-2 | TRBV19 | CASSSDLTTRGTGELFF | TGTGCCAGTAGTAGTGACCTTACCACCCGGGGCACCGGGGAGCTGTTTTTT
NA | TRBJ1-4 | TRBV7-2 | CASSLSGLYNEKLFF | TGTGCCAGCAGCTTATCAGGTCTTTATAATGAAAAACTGTTTTTT
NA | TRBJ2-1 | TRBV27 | CASSFAGWVEQFF | TGTGCCAGCAGTTTTGCAGGTTGGGTTGAGCAGTTCTTC
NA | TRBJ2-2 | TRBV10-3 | CAISEQVGGGGELFF | TGTGCCATCAGTGAACAGGTGGGAGGCGGCGGGGAGCTGTTTTTT
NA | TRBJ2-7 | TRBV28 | CASSLGIFWGLPGTYEQYF | TGTGCCAGCAGTTTGGGGATTTTTTGGGGACTTCCGGGAACCTACGAGCAGTACTTC
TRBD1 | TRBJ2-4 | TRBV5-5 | CASSWGPGTGRPNIQYF | TGTGCCAGCAGCTGGGGTCCAGGGACAGGCAGACCAAACATTCAGTACTTC
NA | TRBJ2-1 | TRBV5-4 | CASSQDYLLATYNEQFF | TGTGCCAGCAGCCAAGACTATTTGCTAGCAACCTACAATGAGCAGTTCTTC
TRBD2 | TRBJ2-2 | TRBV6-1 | CASTSGGAGTGELFF | TGTGCCAGCACTAGCGGGGGGGCAGGAACCGGGGAGCTGTTTTTT
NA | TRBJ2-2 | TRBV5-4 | CASSGGGDGELFF | TGTGCCAGCTCAGGAGGGGGCGACGGGGAGCTGTTTTTT
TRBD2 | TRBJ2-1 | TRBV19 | CASSRLAVGNNEQFF | TGTGCCAGTAGTCGACTAGCGGTCGGCAACAATGAGCAGTTCTTC
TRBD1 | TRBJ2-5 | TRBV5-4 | CASSLGFSRGQETQYF | TGTGCCAGCAGCTTGGGGTTCTCCAGGGGGCAAGAGACCCAGTACTTC
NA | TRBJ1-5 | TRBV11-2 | CASSTQGNQPQHF | TGTGCCAGCAGTACCCAGGGCAATCAGCCCCAGCATTTT
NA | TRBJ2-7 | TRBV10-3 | CAISESMEGAYEQYF | TGTGCCATCAGTGAGTCGATGGAGGGGGCTTACGAGCAGTACTTC
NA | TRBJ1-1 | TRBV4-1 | CASSQGGGSVTEAFF | TGCGCCAGCAGCCAAGGGGGGGGGAGTGTTACTGAAGCTTTCTTT
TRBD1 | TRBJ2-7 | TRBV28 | CASSLLPGQGSSEQYF | TGTGCCAGCAGTTTATTACCGGGACAGGGTTCTAGCGAGCAGTACTTC
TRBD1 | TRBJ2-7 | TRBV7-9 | CASSLGQGLNEQYF | TGTGCCAGCAGCTTAGGACAGGGTCTAAACGAGCAGTACTTC
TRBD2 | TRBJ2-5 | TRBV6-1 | CASSAPLGSGGPNPQETQYF | TGTGCCAGCAGTGCCCCCCTAGGGAGCGGGGGCCCAAATCCACAAGAGACCCAGTACTTC
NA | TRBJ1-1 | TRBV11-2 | CASSLFGGATEAFF | TGTGCCAGCAGCCTGTTTGGGGGGGCCACTGAAGCTTTCTTT
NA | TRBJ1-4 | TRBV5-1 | CASSRLEGSEKLFF | TGCGCCAGCAGCCGACTCGAAGGGAGTGAAAAACTGTTTTTT
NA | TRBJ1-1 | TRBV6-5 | CASSRGPGGRAFF | TGTGCCAGCAGTAGGGGCCCAGGAGGGAGAGCTTTCTTT
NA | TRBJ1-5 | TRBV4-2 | CASSQDLQGNQPQHF | TGTGCCAGCAGCCAAGATCTCCAGGGCAATCAGCCCCAGCATTTT
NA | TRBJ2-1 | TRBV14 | CASSQERGSTPIGHEQFF | TGTGCCAGCAGCCAAGAGCGAGGGAGCACCCCGATCGGTCATGAGCAGTTCTTC
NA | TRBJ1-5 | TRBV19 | CASSIDPVEAVRNQPQHF | TGTGCCAGTAGTATAGATCCGGTGGAGGCGGTGCGCAATCAGCCCCAGCATTTT
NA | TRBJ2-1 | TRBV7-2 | CASSLGGGAGNEQFF | TGTGCCAGCAGCTTAGGAGGGGGGGCCGGGAATGAGCAGTTCTTC
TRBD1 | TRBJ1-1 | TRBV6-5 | CASRQGSRLNTEAFF | TGTGCCAGCAGACAGGGGTCCAGGTTGAACACTGAAGCTTTCTTT
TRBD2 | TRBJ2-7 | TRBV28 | CASSSGLAGAYEQYF | TGTGCCAGCAGTTCGGGACTAGCGGGGGCCTACGAGCAGTACTTC
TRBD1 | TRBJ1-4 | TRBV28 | CASSISGTGNEKLFF | TGTGCCAGCTCAATCTCCGGGACAGGGAATGAAAAACTGTTTTTT
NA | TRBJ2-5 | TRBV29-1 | CSVMGWELETQYF | TGCAGCGTAATGGGTTGGGAGTTGGAGACCCAGTACTTC
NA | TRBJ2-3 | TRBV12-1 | CASSLGSGGPPSTDTQYF | TGTGCCAGCAGCTTAGGTAGCGGGGGGCCACCTAGCACAGATACGCAGTATTTT
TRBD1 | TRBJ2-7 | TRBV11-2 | CASSDRTGGDEQYF | TGTGCCAGCAGCGACCGGACAGGGGGCGACGAGCAGTACTTC
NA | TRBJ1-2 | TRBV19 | CASTHLPGGTRDYGYTF | TGTGCCAGTACTCATCTTCCGGGGGGAACCCGAGACTATGGCTACACCTTC
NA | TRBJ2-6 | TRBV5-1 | CASSLTAAGANVLTF | TGCGCCAGCAGCTTGACAGCGGCGGGGGCCAACGTCCTGACTTTC
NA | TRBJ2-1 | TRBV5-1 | CASSQDSSYNEQFF | TGCGCCAGCAGCCAGGACAGCTCCTACAATGAGCAGTTCTTC
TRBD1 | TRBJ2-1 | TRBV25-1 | CASSLGGTGKNEQFF | TGTGCCAGCAGCCTGGGTGGGACAGGGAAGAATGAGCAGTTCTTC
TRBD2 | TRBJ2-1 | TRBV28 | CASSLPRGGRDNEQFF | TGTGCCAGCAGTTTGCCGCGGGGGGGCAGGGACAATGAGCAGTTCTTC
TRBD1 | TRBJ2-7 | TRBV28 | CASSFSGTGSYEQYF | TGTGCCAGCAGTTTTTCCGGGACAGGGTCCTACGAGCAGTACTTC
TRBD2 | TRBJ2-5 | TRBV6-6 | CASRKGTSPAGTQYF | TGTGCCAGCAGGAAGGGGACTAGCCCAGCAGGGACCCAGTACTTC
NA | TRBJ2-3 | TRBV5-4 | CASSLQGTDTQYF | TGTGCCAGCAGCTTGCAGGGTACAGATACGCAGTATTTT
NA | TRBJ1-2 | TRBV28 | CASSLPGIYGYTF | TGTGCCAGCAGTCTTCCGGGGATATATGGCTACACCTTC
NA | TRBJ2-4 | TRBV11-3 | CASSLGRVLAKNIQYF | TGTGCCAGCAGCTTAGGGAGGGTTCTGGCCAAAAACATTCAGTACTTC
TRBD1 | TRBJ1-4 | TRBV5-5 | CASSLVLLDRGEKLFF | TGTGCCAGCAGCTTGGTATTATTGGACAGGGGTGAAAAACTGTTTTTT
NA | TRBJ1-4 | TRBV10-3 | CAISGQTGDEKLFF | TGTGCCATCAGTGGGCAAACAGGCGATGAAAAACTGTTTTTT
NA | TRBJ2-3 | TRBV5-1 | CASSLSVFAGKRSPDTQYF | TGCGCCAGCAGCTTGTCGGTCTTTGCGGGAAAAAGGAGTCCAGATACGCAGTATTTT
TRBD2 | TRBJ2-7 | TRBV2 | CAIKPASGRYEQYF | TGTGCCATTAAACCCGCTAGCGGGAGGTACGAGCAGTACTTC
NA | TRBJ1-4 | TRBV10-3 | CAISEPGHSKLFF | TGTGCCATCAGTGAGCCGGGACACTCAAAACTGTTTTTT
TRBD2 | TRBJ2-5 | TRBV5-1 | CASSGTSGQETQYF | TGCGCCAGCAGCGGTACTAGCGGCCAAGAGACCCAGTACTTC
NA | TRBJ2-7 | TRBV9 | CASSLGPGDYEQYF | TGTGCCAGCAGCCTGGGGCCTGGGGACTACGAGCAGTACTTC
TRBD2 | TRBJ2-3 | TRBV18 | CASSRASGGALDTQYF | TGTGCCAGCTCACGAGCTAGCGGGGGGGCCTTAGATACGCAGTATTTT
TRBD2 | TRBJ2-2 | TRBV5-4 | CASSFAGGNTGELFF | TGTGCCAGCAGCTTCGCGGGAGGAAACACCGGGGAGCTGTTTTTT
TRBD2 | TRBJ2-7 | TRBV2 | CASKLGLAAYEQYF | TGTGCCAGCAAGTTGGGACTAGCGGCCTACGAGCAGTACTTC
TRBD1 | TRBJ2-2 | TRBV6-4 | CASSRTGGNTGELFF | TGTGCCAGCAGTCGGACAGGGGGAAACACCGGGGAGCTGTTTTTT
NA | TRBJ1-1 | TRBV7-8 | CASSLGSSGLNTEAFF | TGTGCCAGCAGCCTTGGGAGCTCGGGCTTGAACACTGAAGCTTTCTTT